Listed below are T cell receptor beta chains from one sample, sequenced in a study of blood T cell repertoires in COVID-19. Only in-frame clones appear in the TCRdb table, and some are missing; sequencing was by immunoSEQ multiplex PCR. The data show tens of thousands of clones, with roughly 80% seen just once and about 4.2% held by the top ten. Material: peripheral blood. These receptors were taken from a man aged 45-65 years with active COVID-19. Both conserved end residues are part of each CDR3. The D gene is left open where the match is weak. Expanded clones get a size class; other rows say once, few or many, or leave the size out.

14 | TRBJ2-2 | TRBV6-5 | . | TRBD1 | CASRVTGWTGELFF | TGTGCCAGCAGGGTGACAGGGTGGACCGGGGAGCTGTTTTTT
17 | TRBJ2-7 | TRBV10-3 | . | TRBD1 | CAISDKGQGARYYEQYF | TGTGCCATCAGTGACAAGGGACAGGGGGCCCGGTACTACGAGCAGTACTTC
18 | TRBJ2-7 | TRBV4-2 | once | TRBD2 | CASSQGELSGGHSYEQYF | TGTGCCAGCAGCCAAGGGGAGCTAAGCGGGGGGCACTCCTACGAGCAGTACTTC
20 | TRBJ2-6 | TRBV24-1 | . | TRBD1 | CATSDRTRGTGSSGANVLTF | TGTGCCACCAGTGACCGAACCCGCGGGACAGGGAGCTCTGGGGCCAACGTCCTGACTTTC
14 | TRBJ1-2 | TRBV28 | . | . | CASSPPGVRDGYTF | TGTGCCAGCAGCCCCCCCGGGGTGCGGGATGGCTACACCTTC
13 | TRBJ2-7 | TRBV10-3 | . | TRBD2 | CAIRTERGGEQYF | TGTGCCATCAGAACGGAGCGGGGCGGCGAGCAGTACTTC
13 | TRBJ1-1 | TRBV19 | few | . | CASSIAAGAEAFF | TGTGCCAGTAGTATAGCGGCGGGGGCTGAAGCTTTCTTT
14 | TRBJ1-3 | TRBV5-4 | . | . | CASSLDTVGNTIYF | TGTGCCAGCAGCTTGGACACAGTTGGAAACACCATATATTTT
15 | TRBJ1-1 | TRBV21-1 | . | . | CASSKRKGDSFEAFF | TGTGCCAGCAGCAAAAGGAAGGGGGATTCCTTTGAAGCTTTCTTT
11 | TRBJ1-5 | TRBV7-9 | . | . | CAGGLNQPQHF | TGTGCCGGGGGCCTTAATCAGCCCCAGCATTTT
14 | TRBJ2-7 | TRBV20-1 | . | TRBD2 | CSASGPSGEKKQYF | TGCAGTGCTAGTGGCCCTAGCGGGGAGAAGAAGCAGTACTTC
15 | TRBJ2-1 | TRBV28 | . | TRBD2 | CATSNSGGYYNEQFF | TGTGCCACCTCCAACTCGGGGGGGTATTACAATGAGCAGTTCTTC
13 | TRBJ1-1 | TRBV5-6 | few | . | CASRTQESTEAFF | TGTGCCAGCAGGACACAAGAAAGCACTGAAGCTTTCTTT
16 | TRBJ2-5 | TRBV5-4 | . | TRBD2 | CASSPGLAGGRETQYF | TGTGCCAGCAGCCCGGGACTAGCGGGGGGGAGAGAGACCCAGTACTTC
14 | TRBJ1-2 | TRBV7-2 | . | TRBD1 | CASSPDRGYYGYTF | TGTGCCAGCAGCCCGGACAGGGGGTACTATGGCTACACCTTC
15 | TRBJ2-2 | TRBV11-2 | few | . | CASSLGGGNTGELFF | TGTGCCAGCAGCTTAGGAGGGGGGAACACCGGGGAGCTGTTTTTT
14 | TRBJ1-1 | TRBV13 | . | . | CASSASQANTEAFF | TGTGCCAGCAGCGCGAGTCAAGCGAACACTGAAGCTTTCTTT
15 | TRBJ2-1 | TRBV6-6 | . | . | CASSYSRQGKNEQFF | TGTGCCAGCAGTTACTCTAGGCAGGGCAAGAATGAGCAGTTCTTC
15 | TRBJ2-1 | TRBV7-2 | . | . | CASSPGGGASREQFF | TGTGCCAGCAGCCCCGGTGGGGGGGCCTCAAGAGAGCAGTTCTTC
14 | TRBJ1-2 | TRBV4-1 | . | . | CASSQVSPVYGYTF | TGCGCCAGCAGCCAAGTCTCCCCCGTCTATGGCTACACCTTC
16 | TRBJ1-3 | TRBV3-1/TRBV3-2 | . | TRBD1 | CASSQGLQGDGNTIYF | TGTGCCAGCAGCCAGGGGCTACAGGGGGATGGAAACACCATATATTTT
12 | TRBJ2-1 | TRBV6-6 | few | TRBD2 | CASSQLAGAQFF | TGTGCCAGCAGTCAACTAGCGGGTGCGCAGTTCTTC
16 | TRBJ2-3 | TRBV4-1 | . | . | CASSQSDTQVPDTQYF | TGCGCCAGCAGCCAATCTGACACCCAAGTCCCAGATACGCAGTATTTT
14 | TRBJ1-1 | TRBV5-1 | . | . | CASSLGGLNTEAFF | TGCGCCAGCAGCTTGGGGGGGCTGAACACTGAAGCTTTCTTT
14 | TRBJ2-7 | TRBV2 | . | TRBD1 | CASRDPGQKYEQYF | TGTGCCAGCAGGGACCCGGGACAGAAATACGAGCAGTACTTC
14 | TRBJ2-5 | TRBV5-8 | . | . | CASSHGRISETQYF | TGTGCCAGCAGCCATGGGAGGATATCAGAGACCCAGTACTTC
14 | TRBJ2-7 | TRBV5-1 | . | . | CASSLGEVTYEQYF | TGCGCCAGCAGCTTAGGAGAGGTAACCTACGAGCAGTACTTC
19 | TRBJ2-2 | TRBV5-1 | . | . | CASSPQEAGSRLGTGELFF | TGCGCCAGCAGCCCCCAAGAGGCGGGGTCCCGCTTGGGCACCGGGGAGCTGTTTTTT
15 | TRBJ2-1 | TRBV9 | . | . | CASSVDGGLNNEQFF | TGTGCCAGCAGCGTAGACGGGGGGCTAAACAATGAGCAGTTCTTC
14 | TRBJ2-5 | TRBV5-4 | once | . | CASSLEAGQETQYF | TGTGCCAGCAGCTTGGAAGCAGGACAAGAGACCCAGTACTTC
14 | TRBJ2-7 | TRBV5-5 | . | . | CASSQPGVIYEQYF | TGTGCCAGCAGCCAACCCGGGGTCATCTACGAGCAGTACTTC
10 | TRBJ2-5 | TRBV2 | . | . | CASSGRPQYF | TGTGCCAGCAGTGGGAGGCCCCAGTACTTC
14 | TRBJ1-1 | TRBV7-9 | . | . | CASSLVGGGTEAFF | TGTGCCAGCAGCTTAGTGGGGGGTGGCACTGAAGCTTTCTTT
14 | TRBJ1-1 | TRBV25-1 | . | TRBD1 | CASSHRDRGFVAFF | TGTGCCAGCAGTCACCGGGACAGGGGATTCGTAGCTTTCTTT
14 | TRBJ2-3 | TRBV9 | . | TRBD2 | CASAGAGGSDTQYF | TGTGCCAGCGCCGGGGCGGGGGGCTCTGATACGCAGTATTTT
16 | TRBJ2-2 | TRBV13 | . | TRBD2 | CASSSGGPSNTGELFF | TGTGCCAGCAGCTCGGGGGGACCGTCGAACACCGGGGAGCTGTTTTTT
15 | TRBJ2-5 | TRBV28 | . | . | CASSIQGSRKETQYF | TGTGCCAGCAGTATACAGGGCTCCAGGAAGGAGACCCAGTACTTC